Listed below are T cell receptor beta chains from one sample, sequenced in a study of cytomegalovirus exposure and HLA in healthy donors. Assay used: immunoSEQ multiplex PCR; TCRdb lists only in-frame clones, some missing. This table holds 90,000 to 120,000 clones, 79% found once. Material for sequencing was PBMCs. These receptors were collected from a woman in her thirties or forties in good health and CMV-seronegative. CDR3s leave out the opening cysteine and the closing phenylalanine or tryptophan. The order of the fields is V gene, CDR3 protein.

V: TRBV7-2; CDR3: ASSLVILAGDYEQY
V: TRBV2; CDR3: ASSQDRAGGYEQY
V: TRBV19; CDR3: ASSTRTGGNTEAF
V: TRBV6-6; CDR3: ASSYRAAYNEQF
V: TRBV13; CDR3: ASSPPVAGLYEQY
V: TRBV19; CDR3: ASSTETSGSTDTQY
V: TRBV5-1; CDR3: ASGETGSGANVLT
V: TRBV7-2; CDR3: ASSLNPASGGEGETQY
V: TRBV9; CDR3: ASSVAPGNSYEQY
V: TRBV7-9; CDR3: ASSPHEGNTEAF
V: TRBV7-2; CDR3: ASSKGQEPSPQH
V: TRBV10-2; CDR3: ASRLAGGPSETQY
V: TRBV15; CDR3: ATSRDSVFGNTIY
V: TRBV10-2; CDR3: ASSMVAGYNEQF
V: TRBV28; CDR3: ASSLTGNTEAF
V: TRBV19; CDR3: ASSLGGGPTSNYGYT
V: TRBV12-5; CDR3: ASGSPELNEQF
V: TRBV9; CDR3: ASSAADNSYEQY
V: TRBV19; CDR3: ASSPWDRGTGELF
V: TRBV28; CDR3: ASSLIGVRSPLH
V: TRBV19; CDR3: ASSSHSNSPLH
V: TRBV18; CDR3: ASSPVVTSLETQY
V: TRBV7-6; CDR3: ASSLRGNEQF
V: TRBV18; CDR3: ASSPWVIADPSTDTQY
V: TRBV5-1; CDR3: ASSPGEGIEAF
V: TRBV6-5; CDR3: ASSYSTQGIGYT